This T cell receptor beta chain emerged from a study of CD8+CD57+ T cells in acquired aplastic anemia. Individuals selected for sequencing had exhibited CD8+CD57+ cell expansion on flow cytometry. Patients, without exception, had severe acquired aplastic anemia. Profiles of TCR beta VDJ and CDR3 were generated from a genomic DNA template. Each CDR3 protein gets one entry after TCRdb re-called the reads with MiXCR. The sample carries about 180,000 distinct CDR3 sequences, about 45% recorded once. This clonotype was counted many times. This CDR3 has 11 residues. Trimming pared 4 bases from V and 6 bases from J, leaving 6 bases between. Per the germline V gene, CDR1 is SGHKS and CDR2 is YYEKEE (reference sequence).

The sequence derives from a human donor with aplastic anemia. V is TRBV5-5 and J is TRBJ2-3; no reliable D call. Sequenced: sorted CD4+, CD8+, or CD8+CD57+ T cells (not recorded which) from PBMCs. The CDR3 nucleotides read TGTGCCAGCAGCCCCCGGGATACGCAGTATTTT. Its protein is CASSPRDTQYF.